This T cell receptor (beta chain) was sequenced for a study of human T cells and chemical hapten exposure (dated by TCRdb to the early 2020s). In the study overall: For sensitization, 2% DPC in acetone was applied to an approximately 2 cm by approximately 2 cm area of upper inner arm skin. Alopecia areata with under or over 50% scalp involvement, alopecia totalis and alopecia universalis were represented in the patient cohort, which was mostly female. Throughout the roughly 26-week study period, patients were also given weekly therapeutic DPC doses on the scalp. Patch tests used Finn chambers with 0.01% DPC on the upper back, scored after 6 days by International Contact Dermatitis Research Group standards. Libraries were pooled for sequencing, and per-sample TCR yields varied mainly because of small differences in library volumes within the pool. This study followed changes in the peripheral blood TCR repertoire in vivo during primary and secondary sensitization of alopecia patients to the hapten diphenylcyclopropenone (DPC). Blood for TCR sequencing was provided by twenty-nine alopecia patients at one to four time points (pre-sensitization, 2, 6 and 24 weeks). Blood samples were taken from patients before sensitization (week 0) and then at 2, 6 and about 24 weeks after DPC sensitization. Here is what the overall study found, with its caveats: After repeated subsampling, changes were observed in the strength of the expansion versus patch-test correlation and in the threshold at which the correlation became significant. The number of TCRs above 1 in 1000 frequency did not change with DPC sensitization; there was no evidence of global repertoire structure alterations. Significantly more large CDR3 similarity clusters were formed by expanded TCRs than by pre-sensitization or healthy control sets, consistent with antigen-driven responses. Patch test score was positively correlated with the number of PT1 expanded TCRs, with significance at thresholds 8, 16 and 32 but not at 4. Because every patient had alopecia, a presumed autoimmune disease, the patients' immune response might differ from that of healthy individuals.

The meaning of the sample's time point label: patch test 2, 6 weeks after DPC sensitization. The treatment or condition label, read with the paper, signifies: therapeutic diphenylcyclopropenone sensitization with weekly scalp DPC. At every patch-test visit, the blood draw took place before the patch test was put on. Patients were eligible if aged 18 to 70, diagnosed with alopecia and judged suitable for DPC therapy, and pregnant patients were excluded. Total RNA was extracted from unfractionated whole blood collected in Tempus Blood RNA tubes. Its CDR3 holds 15 amino acids, cysteine through phenylalanine. Just CDR3 DNA is preserved here, 45 bases in frame from base 1. The junction shows trimming of 6 bases on V and 1 base on J, and the gene matches do not reach 2 bases of it. As encoded in the germline V gene, CDR1 is SNHLY while CDR2 is FYNNEI. In this sample, this clonotype turned up a few times. Its specific antigen is unknown. No qualities accompany the bases; no much larger clone lies one base away.

Preparation of the library involved RACE. The sequencer listed for this sample is NextSeq 500. During library preparation, unique molecular identifiers were attached to individual cDNA molecules so that TCRs could be counted in a quantitative, reproducible way. Each blood RNA sample was used to sequence both TCR alpha and TCR beta chains. As for the original processing: Samples had a median of roughly 91,000 TCRs, with a range from roughly 20,000 to 700,000. The Decombinator software suite was used to annotate the V, J and CDR3 of the TCR reads. For PS versus PT1 abundance plots, all samples were subsampled to the same number of TCRs (28,000). TCRs were defined as expanded if absent before sensitization and observed at least eight times at the 2-week time point. The raw public reads went through TCRdb reprocessing: fastp at Q25, MiXCR clone calling, in-frame beta chains kept. CDR3 protein duplicates are merged, each entry listing the most common genes and DNA. The V and J calls follow TCRdb's processing rather than the paper's. In all, the sample holds some 88,000 distinct CDR3 sequences, and roughly 9.6% of those were seen once. In total, the top ten clones hold under 2.5% of the sample.

The material was whole blood, obtained in connection with sensitization to the hapten diphenylcyclopropenone (DPC). The source of this sequence is a man between 40 and 49 years old with alopecia areata. Some clones in this sample may be carry-over from other donors' samples. The rearrangement combines TRBV2 with TRBJ1-5; 11 junctional bases match TRBD1. Here is the DNA: TGTGCCAGCAGGGGGACAGGGGGAAGCAATCAGCCCCAGCATTTT. Its coded protein is CASRGTGGSNQPQHF.